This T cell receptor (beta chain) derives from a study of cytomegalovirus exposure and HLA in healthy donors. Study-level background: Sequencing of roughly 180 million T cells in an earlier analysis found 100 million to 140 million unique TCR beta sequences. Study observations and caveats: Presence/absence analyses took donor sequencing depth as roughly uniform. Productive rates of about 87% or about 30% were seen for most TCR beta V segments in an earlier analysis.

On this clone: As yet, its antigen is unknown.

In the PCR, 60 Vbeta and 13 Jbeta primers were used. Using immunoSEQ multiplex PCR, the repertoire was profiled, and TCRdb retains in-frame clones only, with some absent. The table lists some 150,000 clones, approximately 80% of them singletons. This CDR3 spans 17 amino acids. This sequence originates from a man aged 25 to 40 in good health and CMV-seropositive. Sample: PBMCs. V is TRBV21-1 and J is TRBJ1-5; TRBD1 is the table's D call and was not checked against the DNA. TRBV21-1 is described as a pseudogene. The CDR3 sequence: CASSNSGQGLVHQPQHF. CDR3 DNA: TGTGCCAGCAGCAACTCCGGACAGGGGTTAGTGCATCAGCCCCAGCATTTT.